These 21 T cell receptor beta chains were sequenced from one sample in a study of T-cell memory formation after mild COVID-19. TCRdb passed the 5' RACE reads through MiXCR, listing each CDR3 protein once. This table has roughly 510,000 distinct CDR3 sequences, around a sixth appearing once. Sequencing used PBMCs or a T cell subset sorted from them (not recorded which). The receptors stem from an adult woman who had mild COVID-19 (a few samples of this study predate the infection). Cell type and time point are not known.

This clonotype appeared a few times. The chain uses TRBV12-3 or TRBV12-4 and TRBJ1-1; D not certain. This CDR3 spans 16 amino acids. Trimming removed 6 bases at V and 1 base at J, with 18 bases between. DNA of the CDR3: TGTGCCAGCAGCCAGGCGGGGATCTTACGGAACACTGAAGCTTTCTTT. This sequence encodes CASSQAGILRNTEAFF.

The chain employs TRBV5-1 and TRBJ2-1; 7 nucleotides line up with TRBD2. Germline V gene lookup returns CDR1 SGHRS and CDR2 YFSETQ. The CDR3 length is 17 residues. V shed 4 bases and J 5 bases; nucleotides not matched to a gene: 15. The CDR3 nucleotides are TGCGCCAGCAGCCGCCCCAAAGGAGCGGGGCGTCACAATGAGCAGTTCTTC. Protein product: CASSRPKGAGRHNEQFF.

The chain joins TRBV5-1 to TRBJ2-3; the match to TRBD1 covers 7 bases. The CDR3 length is 13 residues. The germline V gene has CDR1 SGHRS and CDR2 YFSETQ. V was pared by 4 bases and J by 6 bases, with 5 bases of the junction left unmatched. In DNA form, the CDR3 reads TGCGCCAGCAGCATCATGACAGGGGATACGCAGTATTTT. Protein: CASSIMTGDTQYF.

The gene calls are TRBV7-2 and TRBJ1-1, with TRBD1 matching 8 bases. The V gene's germline CDR1 is SGHTA and CDR2 FQGNSA. V trimming: 4 bases; J trimming: 5 bases; junction bases outside the gene matches: 12. The CDR3 length is 16 residues. The CDR3 region has the DNA TGTGCCAGCAGCTCGGACAGGGCGAGGAGGGGGACTGAAGCTTTCTTT. This sequence encodes CASSSDRARRGTEAFF. The complete variable domain, with remaining parts taken from reference TRBV7-2 and TRBJ1-1, reads GAGVSQSPSNKVTEKGKDVELRCDPISGHTALYWYRQSLGQGLEFLIYFQGNSAPDKSGLPSDRFSAERTGGSVSTLTIQRTQQEDSAVYLCASSSDRARRGTEAFFGQGTRLTVV.

There are many counts of this clonotype. The chain joins TRBV12-3 or TRBV12-4 to TRBJ2-1, with 10 positions matching TRBD1. The CDR3 is made up of 13 amino acids. Trimming took 8 bases from V and 6 from J; bases not matched to a gene: 4. The CDR3 loop is CASLGQGTNEQFF. The DNA of the CDR3 is TGTGCCAGCCTGGGACAGGGGACCAATGAGCAGTTCTTC.

This clonotype came up many times. The chain couples TRBV12-3 or TRBV12-4 to TRBJ1-4; 8 nucleotides agree with TRBD1. V shed 6 bases, J shed 3 bases, and the junction held 9 bases outside the gene matches. The CDR3 contains 16 residues. The CDR3 spells CASSQLTGAANEKLFF. CDR3 in DNA: TGTGCCAGCAGCCAGCTGACAGGGGCAGCTAATGAAAAACTGTTTTTT.

This clonotype has more than one count but fewer than ten. This rearrangement joins TRBV12-3 or TRBV12-4 to TRBJ1-3, with D unclear. This CDR3 has 15 residues. The germline V and J ends were trimmed by 5 bases and 4 bases, with 15 bases remaining between them. The CDR3 loop reads CASSLGPSGGNTIYF. The CDR3 DNA reads as TGTGCCAGCAGTCTCGGGCCCTCCGGAGGAAACACCATATATTTT.

Many counts were recorded for this clonotype. The chain links TRBV24-1 to TRBJ1-5; D possibly corresponds to TRBD1 (6 bases). CDR3 length: 16 amino acids. CDR1 KGHDR and CDR2 SFDVKD come from the germline V gene. Trimming took off 3 bases at V and 3 bases at J, with 14 bases between the two ends. The CDR3 DNA reads TGTGCCACCAGTGATCACAAACAGGGCCACAATCAGCCCCAGCATTTT. Amino acid sequence: CATSDHKQGHNQPQHF.

This clonotype was seen more than once but under ten times. J is TRBJ2-1 and V is TRBV11-2; 8 bases match TRBD2. The germline gives CDR1 SGHAT, CDR2 FQNNGV. This CDR3 region has 14 residues. Trimming at V came to 3 bases and at J to 9 bases, leaving 7 bases not matched to a gene. CDR3 sequence reads: CASSFLQAGGEQFF. Here the CDR3 DNA reads TGTGCCAGCAGCTTTCTACAGGCGGGGGGTGAGCAGTTCTTC.

The DNA for the CDR3 is TGTGCCAGCAGCTTGGAGACGGGAGGGCACAATGAGCAGTTCTTC. The encoded protein is CASSLETGGHNEQFF. The rearrangement uses TRBV7-9 and TRBJ2-1, with 8 bases fitting TRBD2. V was pared by 3 bases and J by 5 bases, with 6 bases of the junction left unmatched. Germline CDR1 reads SEHNR; CDR2 reads FQNEAQ (reference sequence). The CDR3 is 15 amino acids.

The chain recombines TRBV5-1 with TRBJ2-5; D is perhaps TRBD1 or TRBD2 (5 bases each). Per germline, CDR1 SGHRS and CDR2 YFSETQ. Trimming pared 4 bases from V and 5 bases from J, leaving 21 bases between. The CDR3 is made up of 16 amino acids. CDR3 bases: TGCGCCAGCAGCCTCTCGACTACTGACAGAGGGGAGACCCAGTACTTC. Protein sequence: CASSLSTTDRGETQYF.

The chain couples TRBV24-1 to TRBJ2-7, with a weak D call TRBD1 (6 bases). The V end was cut by 3 bases, the J end by 6 bases, with 14 bases between. Germline V gives CDR1 KGHDR, CDR2 SFDVKD. The CDR3 sequence is 14 residues long. DNA of the CDR3: TGTGCCACCAGTGATCCCTCAACAGGGTTCGAGCAGTACTTC. Translating gives CATSDPSTGFEQYF.

V and J are TRBV11-2 and TRBJ2-1, with TRBD2 matching over 9 bases. The CDR3 is 15 residues long. The V gene end was trimmed by 2 bases and the J gene end by 6 bases; junction bases not matched to a gene: 5. Germline V gives CDR1 SGHAT, CDR2 FQNNGV. Here the CDR3 reads CASSLLAGTPNEQFF. The DNA for the CDR3 is TGTGCCAGCAGCTTACTAGCGGGGACCCCCAATGAGCAGTTCTTC.

This chain connects TRBV29-1 to TRBJ2-7; 8 nucleotides agree with TRBD1. Germline V gene sequence: CDR1 SQVTM, CDR2 ANQGSEA. This CDR3 is built from 14 residues. With V trimmed by 4 bases and J by 10 bases, 15 bases remained unmatched. CDR3 amino acids: CSVVDPRGLVLQYF. CDR3 DNA sequence: TGCAGCGTTGTCGATCCCAGGGGGCTCGTTCTTCAGTACTTC.

The J gene is TRBJ1-1, the V gene TRBV6-2 or TRBV6-3, with unresolved D. CDR3 size: 12 residues. The ends were cut back, 9 bases at V and 0 bases at J, with 8 bases in the middle. CDR1 MNHEY and CDR2 SVGEGT come from the germline V gene. The DNA for the CDR3 is TGTGCCAGTGGTCGACTGAACACTGAAGCTTTCTTT. Its translation: CASGRLNTEAFF.

In this sample, this clonotype turned up a few times. The J gene is TRBJ1-1, the V gene TRBV15, with D unclear. This CDR3 is 17 amino acids long. CDR1 is LNHNV and CDR2 is YYDKDF in the germline V gene (reference sequence). Trimming left V 0 bases short and J 3 bases short, with 17 bases between. CDR3 loop: CATSRDYRGLVDTEAFF. The DNA for the CDR3 is TGTGCCACCAGCAGAGATTACCGGGGTCTGGTTGACACTGAAGCTTTCTTT.

The table lists this clonotype with a few counts. This chain connects TRBV5-1 to TRBJ1-1; D may be TRBD1 (6 bases). The CDR3 contains 17 residues. Germline CDR1 reads SGHRS; CDR2 reads YFSETQ. Trimming took off 1 base at V and 5 bases at J, with 21 bases between the two ends. The DNA for the CDR3 is TGCGCCAGCAGCTTGTTCCAGGGGTTTGAGAGGTTAACTGAAGCTTTCTTT. Translation: CASSLFQGFERLTEAFF.

This sequence joins TRBV6-1 and TRBJ1-5, with unresolved D. CDR3 length: 16 residues. Deletions cut 0 bases from V and 2 bases from J, with 11 bases between. CDR1 is MNHNS, CDR2 SASEGT, per germline. As DNA, the CDR3 is TGTGCCAGCAGTGAAGCGGGAGGAACGGGCAATCAGCCCCAGCATTTT. This translates into CASSEAGGTGNQPQHF.

This clonotype was recorded a few times. This chain links TRBV12-3 or TRBV12-4 with TRBJ1-1, with D maybe TRBD1 (6 bases). Trimming shortened V by 4 bases and J by 11 bases, and 14 bases separated the two germline ends. This CDR3 has 12 amino acids. CDR3 protein: CASSWRPGVAFF. The CDR3 nucleotides are TGTGCCAGCAGTTGGAGGCCAGGGGTGGCTTTCTTT.

This clonotype was detected a few times. The chain is built from TRBV12-3 or TRBV12-4 and TRBJ1-1, with a tentative D call TRBD1 (5 bases). The CDR3 has 14 residues. Trimming stripped 8 bases from V and 2 bases from J, with 15 bases between. This chain's CDR3 is CASVHGRENTEAFF. The CDR3 DNA reads TGTGCCAGCGTTCATGGCAGGGAAAACACTGAAGCTTTCTTT.

The V call is TRBV25-1, the J call TRBJ1-5; D possibly corresponds to TRBD1 (6 bases). The germline V gene encodes CDR1 MGHDK and CDR2 SYGVNS. The V gene lost 8 bases and the J gene lost 1 base, with 15 bases spanning the gap. This CDR3 region has 15 residues. The DNA for the CDR3 is TGTGCCAGCGCCCCACGGGGGCAGAGCAATCAGCCCCAGCATTTT. Its protein product is CASAPRGQSNQPQHF.